This TCR beta chain was identified in a study of pediatric ulcerative colitis. Points from the study as a whole: Ulcerative colitis patients shared more blood-rectal clones than controls. Two rectal CDR3 clonotypes occurred in all ulcerative colitis patients. In rectum, acute severe colitis had expanded clones and less diversity.

During colonoscopy, one to two rectal pinch biopsies were collected. Each sample received Survey-level depth of up to 500,000 reads. TCRdb's table, derived via immunoSEQ multiplex PCR, lists solely in-frame clones and lacks some. The sample holds roughly 25,000 clones; approximately 71% are singletons and the top ten take roughly 7.6%. The CDR3 is 13 amino acids. Germline assignment: CDR1 MNHEY and CDR2 SVGAGI. V gave up 7 bases and J gave up 1 base, with 10 bases separating them. In regard to this clone: The antigen is unknown.

This receptor was identified in a boy between 5 and 17 years old with severe ulcerative colitis. Sequencing was carried out using gut tissue. This sequence joins TRBV6-5 and TRBJ1-1, with D perhaps TRBD1 (6 bases). The CDR3 bases are TGTGCCAGCACCCTGACAGGGAACACTGAAGCTTTCTTT. It encodes CASTLTGNTEAFF.